This TCR beta chain was identified in a study of blood T cell repertoires in COVID-19. Trimming at V came to 4 bases and at J to 5 bases, leaving 11 bases not matched to a gene. Germline V gives CDR1 SGHRS, CDR2 YFSETQ. This CDR3 has 15 residues. Under the authors' procedure: Counts of nucleated cells, estimated from reference gene primer amplification, were obtained. Repertoires were generated with immunoSEQ multiplex PCR, while TCRdb's copy carries only in-frame clones and drops some. V and J calls and clone size come straight from that table; D and trimming were deduced from the DNA. This sample has 220,000 or so clones, with approximately 85% found just once. During active infection, Seattle patients enrolled and were then monitored through disease. This clone was counted between two and nine times.

The sequenced material came from peripheral blood. The TCR comes from a woman aged 80 or over with COVID-19, enrolled during active disease. The chain uses TRBV5-1 and TRBJ1-2; TRBD1 agrees at 7 bases. CDR3 residues: CASSRDRTGTYGYTF. DNA of the CDR3: TGCGCCAGCAGCCGAGACCGGACAGGAACGTATGGCTACACCTTC.